This T cell receptor beta chain originates from a study of T-cell reconstitution after alpha-beta-depleted transplantation in children (dated by TCRdb to about 2016). A note on the overall study: Using TCR repertoire profiling, the study quantitatively followed how T-cell immune reconstitution unfolded in children after TCRalphabeta/CD19-depleted allogeneic hematopoietic cell transplantation.

The CDR3 has 15 amino acids, counting the end cysteine and phenylalanine. Only the CDR3 DNA is retained, 45 bases long and in frame from the first base. Between the V and J ends, shortened by 4 bases and 0 bases respectively, the junction contains 12 bases. CDR1 and CDR2 are drawn from the germline V gene (reference sequence): SGHKS, YYEKEE. Library method: PCR. Sequencing was carried out with an Illumina HiSeq 2500. To normalize quantification of the TCRbeta repertoire, the TCR libraries were built with molecular barcoding that relied on unique molecular identifiers. The raw public reads went through TCRdb reprocessing: fastp at Q25, MiXCR clone calling, in-frame beta chains kept. Each CDR3 protein gets just one entry, which takes the most common genes and DNA from the rows behind it. This sample gives 450,000 to 600,000 distinct CDR3 sequences in total; approximately 32% of them show up just once. Approximately 2.3% of the sample is held by the ten biggest clonotypes.

This clonotype has a handful of counts. This receptor's antigen is unknown. No per-base quality is available; no much larger clone lies one base away. Here the sequenced sample was PBMCs from the stem cell graft donor, taken from the stem cell graft. The V gene is TRBV5-5 and the J gene is TRBJ2-3; a confident D gene designation cannot be given. This sequence was found in a human donor who donated a stem cell graft to a child with aplastic anemia. The CDR3 region: CASSGDTPSTDTQYF. DNA sequence: TGTGCCAGCAGCGGTGACACCCCTAGCACAGATACGCAGTATTTT.